A selection of T cell receptor beta chains follows, all from one sample in a study of blood T cell repertoires in COVID-19. Assay used: immunoSEQ multiplex PCR; TCRdb lists only in-frame clones, some missing. This sample has 190,000 or so clones, with approximately 85% found just once. Sequencing was carried out using peripheral blood. These receptors all stem from a woman aged 80 or over with acute or convalescent COVID-19. The CDR3 runs from the conserved cysteine through the conserved F or W. Fields, in order: D gene, V gene, J gene, CDR3 protein. The D gene is left open where the match is weak.

.	TRBV3-1/TRBV3-2	TRBJ1-2	CASSQVPGHYSGYTF
.	TRBV7-9	TRBJ1-1	CASSFGLGTEAFF
TRBD2	TRBV29-1	TRBJ2-7	CSVVGGSRSYEQYF
.	TRBV4-1	TRBJ2-2	CASSQDRVPNTGELFF
TRBD1	TRBV5-4	TRBJ1-1	CASSLDRMNTEAFF
TRBD1	TRBV18	TRBJ2-5	CASSQPGTGVQETQYF
TRBD2	TRBV11-2	TRBJ2-1	CASSLVLAGTFF
TRBD1	TRBV5-1	TRBJ2-2	CASSLTGGWAGELFF
TRBD1	TRBV6-1	TRBJ1-5	CASSEPGTGRQPQHF
.	TRBV6-6	TRBJ1-2	CASSPGVWGYTF
TRBD1	TRBV6-6	TRBJ2-4	CASSPDRGNIQYF
.	TRBV11-3	TRBJ2-2	CASSFRGSAGELFF
.	TRBV6-5	TRBJ1-5	CASSYSYSNQPQHF
TRBD2	TRBV5-1	TRBJ2-7	CASSPSGGSSYEQYF
.	TRBV7-8	TRBJ2-7	CASSPQGPYEQYF
.	TRBV19	TRBJ2-3	CASSIGDRSYTDTQYF
TRBD1	TRBV7-2	TRBJ1-5	CASSPRTGVGNQPQHF
.	TRBV6-6	TRBJ1-6	CASSYPVSDSPLHF
.	TRBV10-1	TRBJ1-1	CASSWERETEAFF
.	TRBV25-1	TRBJ1-1	CASSEGTGSWKTEAFF
.	TRBV29-1	TRBJ1-2	CSVVAARGYGYTF
.	TRBV7-8	TRBJ2-7	CASSLSSDSSYEQYF
TRBD1	TRBV3-1/TRBV3-2	TRBJ1-3	CASSQPGTDGRTDF
.	TRBV3-1/TRBV3-2	TRBJ1-6	CASSPRGHGDRSPLHF
.	TRBV7-9	TRBJ2-1	CASSFRQDSTYNEQFF
TRBD1	TRBV9	TRBJ1-1	CASSVVQGASEAFF
TRBD1	TRBV6-6	TRBJ1-4	CASSYAGTGSNEKLFF
TRBD2	TRBV5-4	TRBJ2-5	CASSSGLAGVLQETQYF
TRBD1	TRBV30	TRBJ2-2	CAWTRLMIGTDTRGELFF
TRBD1	TRBV2	TRBJ1-1	CASSTPTGRSPAFF
TRBD2	TRBV9	TRBJ2-5	CASSGTSGGASETQYF
TRBD1	TRBV12-3/TRBV12-4	TRBJ2-5	CASRTTGVETQYF
.	TRBV5-7	TRBJ2-7	CASSQGRGRTYEQYF
TRBD2	TRBV6-1	TRBJ2-5	CASSEASGGLQETQYF
TRBD2	TRBV29-1	TRBJ2-1	CSVANSGRRNEQFF
.	TRBV19	TRBJ1-3	CASRQGQQTRGNTIYF
TRBD1	TRBV25-1	TRBJ1-2	CASSESRDRGLYGYTF
.	TRBV19	TRBJ2-3	CASRSGVNTDTQYF
.	TRBV21-1	TRBJ1-5	CASSKWFPGQGCSNQPQHF
.	TRBV5-6	TRBJ1-1	CASSLEGVFTEAFF
.	TRBV7-2	TRBJ2-6	CASSSVGANVLTF
TRBD1	TRBV24-1	TRBJ2-6	CATSDPGTGAGANVLTF
TRBD2	TRBV19	TRBJ2-1	CASTPALAVTYNEQFF
TRBD2	TRBV5-1	TRBJ2-5	CASSFGLAGGQETQYF
.	TRBV18	TRBJ2-1	CASSPGLSRGNEQFF
TRBD2	TRBV9	TRBJ2-5	CASSPSPRTSGGGETQYF
TRBD2	TRBV7-6	TRBJ2-7	CASSLDLGRLAGRYEQYF
TRBD1	TRBV2	TRBJ1-1	CASSYKTGSTEAFF
.	TRBV6-5	TRBJ2-7	CASSPYLGSSYEQYF
.	TRBV5-1	TRBJ1-1	CASSLENRGVEAFF
TRBD2	TRBV5-1	TRBJ2-1	CASSFLAGGSYNEQFF
TRBD1	TRBV19	TRBJ2-5	CASSTKGQGQETQYF
.	TRBV5-5	TRBJ1-2	CASSLVQGVGYGYTF
TRBD2	TRBV3-1/TRBV3-2	TRBJ2-3	CASSQDLAGTSTDTQYF
.	TRBV12-3/TRBV12-4	TRBJ1-1	CASSLGPRTEAFF
.	TRBV6-1	TRBJ1-6	CASSERRQSNSPLHF
TRBD1	TRBV7-9	TRBJ2-1	CASSLVGTGVNEQFF
.	TRBV21-1	TRBJ1-5	CASSKALEGPNQPQHF
.	TRBV20-1	TRBJ1-1	CSAGRNTEAFF